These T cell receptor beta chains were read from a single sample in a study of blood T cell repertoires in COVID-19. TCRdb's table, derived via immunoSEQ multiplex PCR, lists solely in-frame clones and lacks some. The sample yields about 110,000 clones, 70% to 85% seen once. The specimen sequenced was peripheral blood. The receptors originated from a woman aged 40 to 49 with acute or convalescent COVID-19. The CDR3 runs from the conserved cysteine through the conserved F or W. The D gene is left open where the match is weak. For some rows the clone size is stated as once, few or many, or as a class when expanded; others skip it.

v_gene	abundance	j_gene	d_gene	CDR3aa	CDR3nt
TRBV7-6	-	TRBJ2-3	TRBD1	CASSLSRTGVDTQYF	TGTGCCAGCAGCTTATCCAGGACAGGAGTAGATACGCAGTATTTT
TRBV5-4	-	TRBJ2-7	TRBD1	CASSRGDRGRFNYEQYF	TGTGCCAGCAGCAGGGGGGACAGGGGGCGCTTTAATTACGAGCAGTACTTC
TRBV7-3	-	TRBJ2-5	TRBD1	CASSLRGQGSGETQYF	TGTGCCAGCAGCTTAAGGGGACAGGGTTCGGGAGAGACCCAGTACTTC
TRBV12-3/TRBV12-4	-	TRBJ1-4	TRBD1	CASSPLRQGLFF	TGTGCCAGCAGTCCCCTCCGACAGGGTCTGTTTTTT
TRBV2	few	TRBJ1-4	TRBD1	CASSERTGSLEKLFF	TGTGCCAGCAGTGAAAGGACAGGGTCCTTGGAAAAACTGTTTTTT
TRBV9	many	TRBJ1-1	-	CASSVGYRAINTEAFF	TGTGCCAGCAGCGTAGGTTACAGGGCAATAAACACTGAAGCTTTCTTT
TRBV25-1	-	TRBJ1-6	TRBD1	CASSDHTGTGPNSPLHF	TGTGCCAGCAGTGATCATACCGGGACAGGACCCAATTCACCCCTCCACTTT
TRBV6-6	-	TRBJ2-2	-	CASRAVEGAAGELFF	TGTGCCAGCAGGGCGGTGGAGGGGGCGGCCGGGGAGCTGTTTTTT
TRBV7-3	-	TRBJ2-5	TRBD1	CASSPGQGKTQYF	TGTGCCAGCAGCCCCGGACAGGGAAAGACCCAGTACTTC
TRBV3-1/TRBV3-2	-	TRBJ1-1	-	CASSQTRTAEAFF	TGTGCCAGCAGCCAAACAAGGACAGCCGAAGCTTTCTTT
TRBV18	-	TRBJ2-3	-	CASSPIYKLSSTDTQYF	TGTGCCAGCTCACCAATCTATAAGTTATCTAGCACAGATACGCAGTATTTT
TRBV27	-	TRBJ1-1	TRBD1	CASGQGRTEAFF	TGTGCCAGCGGACAGGGGAGGACTGAAGCTTTCTTT
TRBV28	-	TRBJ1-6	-	CASNKRGFGNSPLHF	TGTGCCAGCAATAAAAGGGGTTTCGGGAATTCACCCCTCCACTTT
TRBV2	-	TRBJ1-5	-	CASSLTGGGNQPQHF	TGTGCCAGCAGTCTGACGGGGGGGGGCAATCAGCCCCAGCATTTT
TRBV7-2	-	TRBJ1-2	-	CASSLDSTNYGYTF	TGTGCCAGCAGCTTAGACAGTACGAACTATGGCTACACCTTC
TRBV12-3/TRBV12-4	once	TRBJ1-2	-	CASSSGNYGYTF	TGTGCCAGCAGTTCAGGGAACTATGGCTACACCTTC
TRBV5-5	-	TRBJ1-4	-	CASSLMGGLNEKLFF	TGTGCCAGCAGCCTGATGGGGGGACTTAATGAAAAACTGTTTTTT
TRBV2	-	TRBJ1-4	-	CASKRLTDFSEKLFF	TGTGCCAGCAAGCGTTTAACGGACTTTTCGGAAAAACTGTTTTTT
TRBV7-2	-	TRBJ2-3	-	CASSLRAGNTDTQYF	TGTGCCAGCAGCTTACGGGCGGGGAACACAGATACGCAGTATTTT
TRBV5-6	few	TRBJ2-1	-	CASSLRVDEQFF	TGTGCCAGCAGCTTGCGGGTTGATGAGCAGTTCTTC
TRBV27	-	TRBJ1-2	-	CASSLENPGSAWLSGYGYTF	TGTGCCAGCAGTTTAGAGAACCCGGGGTCCGCTTGGCTATCCGGCTATGGCTACACCTTC
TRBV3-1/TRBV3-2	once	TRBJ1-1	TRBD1	CASTRQGWAEAFF	TGTGCCAGCACCCGACAGGGATGGGCTGAAGCTTTCTTT
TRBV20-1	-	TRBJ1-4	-	CSAGRGKLFF	TGCAGTGCGGGAAGGGGAAAACTGTTTTTT
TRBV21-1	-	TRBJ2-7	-	CASSKEFYRPGTSGYEQYF	TGTGCCAGCAGCAAAGAGTTCTACCGCCCGGGGACTAGCGGGTACGAGCAGTACTTC
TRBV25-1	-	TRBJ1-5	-	CASEGSNQPQHF	TGTGCCAGCGAGGGCAGCAATCAGCCCCAGCATTTT
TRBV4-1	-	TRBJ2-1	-	CASSQDPGTLGEQFF	TGCGCCAGCAGCCAAGATCCGGGTACCCTCGGTGAGCAGTTCTTC
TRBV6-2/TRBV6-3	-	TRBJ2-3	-	CASSYIGQWGSSDTQYF	TGTGCCAGCAGTTACATTGGACAGTGGGGGTCGTCAGATACGCAGTATTTT
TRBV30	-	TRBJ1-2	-	CAWRTGVNYGYTF	TGTGCCTGGAGGACAGGCGTAAACTATGGCTACACCTTC
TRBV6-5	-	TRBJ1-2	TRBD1	CATPGPRDSHYGYTF	TGTGCCACCCCGGGACCCCGGGACAGTCACTATGGCTACACCTTC
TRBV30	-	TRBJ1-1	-	CARKRVPTEAFF	TGTGCCCGCAAGCGGGTCCCCACTGAAGCTTTCTTT
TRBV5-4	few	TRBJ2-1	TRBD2	CASSPQTSGGYYNEQFF	TGTGCCAGCAGCCCCCAGACTAGCGGGGGATATTACAATGAGCAGTTCTTC